The present T cell receptor beta chain was sequenced within a study of metastatic and nonmetastatic thyroid tumors (TCRdb year 2020). With respect to the entire study: The researchers compared repertoires between peripheral blood samples and tumor or nodule tissue samples from patients with malignant or benign thyroid disease.

No patient had received any treatment before thyroid surgery. Patient clinical samples collected from about 2011 to 2019 were retrospectively analysed using T-cell receptor beta sequencing. The full study reports these points: In both blood and tumor samples, malignant tumors were reported to have significantly higher TCR beta diversity than benign nodules.

This clone has ten or more counts. Its antigen has not been determined. No clone much larger than this one lies a single base away; base qualities are absent. The library relied on PCR. Instrument on record: Illumina HiSeq 4000. High-throughput sequencing was used to profile the CDR3 region of the TCR beta-chain in every patient. The original methods were these. The researchers built a classifier to tell apart papillary thyroid cancer patients with distant metastasis, based on CDR3 differences among clinicopathological groups. Repertoire diversity was assessed with the Shannon index, and tumor-blood repertoire similarity with the Morisita-Horn index. Starting from the raw public reads, TCRdb applied fastp trimming at Q25, assembled clones with MiXCR and retained in-frame beta chains. These V and J calls originate from TCRdb's pipeline instead of the authors' own analysis. The sample includes about 24,000 clones, with 21% observed a single time. Roughly 13% of the sample is in the top ten clones.

V and J are truncated by 6 bases and 2 bases respectively, leaving an intervening sequence of 16 bases. CDR3 length: 15 amino acids, cysteine to phenylalanine. Just the 45-base CDR3 DNA is kept, in frame starting at base 1. CDR1 MNHNS and CDR2 SASEGT were looked up in the germline V gene. The rearrangement combines TRBV6-1 with TRBJ1-2; the D gene remains uncertain. This TCR was sampled from a male donor with papillary thyroid cancer or a benign thyroid nodule (not recorded which). Some clones in this sample may be carry-over from other donors' samples. The source material was blood. The CDR3 amino acid sequence is: CASRKRESLNYGYTF. Read as DNA, the sequence is TGTGCCAGCAGAAAGAGGGAGTCCCTAAACTATGGCTACACCTTC.